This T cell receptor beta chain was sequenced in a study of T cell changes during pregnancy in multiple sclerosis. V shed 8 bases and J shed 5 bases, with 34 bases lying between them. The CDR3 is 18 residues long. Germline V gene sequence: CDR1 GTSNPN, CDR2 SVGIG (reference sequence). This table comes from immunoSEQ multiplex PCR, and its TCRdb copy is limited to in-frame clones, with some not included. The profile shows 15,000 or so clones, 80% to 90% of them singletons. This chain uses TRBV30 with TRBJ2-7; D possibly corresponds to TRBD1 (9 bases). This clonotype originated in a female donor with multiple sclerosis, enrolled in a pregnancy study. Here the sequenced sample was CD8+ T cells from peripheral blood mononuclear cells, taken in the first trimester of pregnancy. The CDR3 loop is CAGGGTGKGVAGFHEQYF. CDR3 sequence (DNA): TGTGCCGGGGGGGGGACAGGGAAAGGAGTAGCGGGGTTTCACGAGCAGTACTTC.